This is a list of T cell receptor beta chains from one sample in a study of T cell responses to AZD1222 COVID-19 vaccine. Libraries were prepared by immunoSEQ multiplex PCR; TCRdb keeps only in-frame clonotypes and omits some of them. Among 150,000 to 200,000 clones listed, around 92% were seen once. The sample was peripheral blood, taken 28 days after the second AZD1222 dose. These receptors originate from an adult who received the AZD1222 COVID-19 vaccine. The CDR3 runs from the conserved cysteine through the conserved F or W. D genes are given only for firm matches. The size entry is marked missing in some rows and otherwise reads once, few, many or a size class.

J | D | length | V | size | DNA | CDR3
TRBJ2-3 | . | 13 | TRBV19 | . | TGTGCCAGTAGTATAGGGGGCTCAGATACGCAGTATTTT | CASSIGGSDTQYF
TRBJ2-1 | TRBD1 | 18 | TRBV2 | . | TGTGCCAGCAGTGAGGGTGCGGGACAGGGTCAAAAGGGGAATGAGCAGTTCTTC | CASSEGAGQGQKGNEQFF
TRBJ1-5 | . | 12 | TRBV15 | once | TGTGCCACCAGCAGAGAGGGAAAGCCCCAGCATTTT | CATSREGKPQHF
TRBJ1-2 | TRBD1 | 15 | TRBV28 | . | TGTGCCAGCAGGTTCACGGGACAGGGGAACTATGGCTACACCTTC | CASRFTGQGNYGYTF
TRBJ1-1 | . | 14 | TRBV7-2 | . | TGTGCCAGCAGCTTAATTGAGGGGGGGACTGAAGCTTTCTTT | CASSLIEGGTEAFF
TRBJ1-3 | . | 14 | TRBV19 | . | TGTGCCAGTAGCCGGGCGGGGACTGGAAACACCATATATTTT | CASSRAGTGNTIYF
TRBJ1-2 | TRBD1 | 15 | TRBV6-1 | . | TGTGCCAGCAGTGAGAAGACAGGGGGCAACTATGGCTACACCTTC | CASSEKTGGNYGYTF
TRBJ2-3 | . | 11 | TRBV28 | once | TGTGCCAGCAGTTGGGGAGATACGCAGTATTTT | CASSWGDTQYF
TRBJ1-2 | . | 12 | TRBV28 | . | TGTGCCAGCAGTTACCAGGGCTATGGCTACACCTTC | CASSYQGYGYTF
TRBJ1-2 | TRBD1 | 16 | TRBV19 | . | TGTGCCAGTACCGCGGGACAGGCGCCTTCTAGCTATGGCTACACCTTC | CASTAGQAPSSYGYTF
TRBJ2-1 | TRBD2 | 15 | TRBV6-5 | . | TGTGCCAGCAGCTCGAGCGGGAGCAGTTACAATGAGCAGTTCTTC | CASSSSGSSYNEQFF
TRBJ2-2 | . | 15 | TRBV7-2 | once | TGTGCCAGCAGCTCCTATAGACCCGACACCGGGGAGCTGTTTTTT | CASSSYRPDTGELFF